The source of this T cell receptor beta chain is a study of tumor-infiltrating lymphocytes in primary liver carcinoma. Overall study context: Patients comprised men and women whose ages fell between 30 and 69 years.

Study-wide results and caveats: About 7-25% of top clones, no more, were shared by all five regions.

On this clonotype: The target antigen is unknown. At one boundary the junction diverges from the germline segment, which might be a read error.

A primer matching the constant region was used to make TCR beta cDNA from 500 to 650 ng of total RNA. Sequencing libraries for TCR beta derived from three nested multiplex PCR rounds that used slightly modified ARM-PCR. Rounds one and two of PCR, each of 10 cycles, were primed with TRBV1-TRBV30 forward primers and a C-beta reverse primer. TCRdb processed the multiplex PCR reads anew with MiXCR; each CDR3 protein has one entry. Among 25,000 or so distinct CDR3 sequences listed, over 60% were seen once. Joint extraction of RNA and DNA used roughly 20-32 mg of bulk tissue that was unsorted. Germline CDR1 SGHAT, CDR2 FQNNGV. The CDR3 contains 13 residues.

The sequence was obtained from a woman in her 30s with primary liver carcinoma and hepatitis B virus infection. This sequence joins TRBV11-2 and TRBJ2-7, with a weak D call TRBD2 (6 bases). The sequencing sample was made of liver tumor tissue from sampling region 5. The subset here: tumor region T5, tumor centre. The CDR3 region has the DNA TGTGACAGCAGCCCTTTGGGGAGGTACGAGCAGTACTTC. Protein sequence: CDSSPLGRYEQYF.